The present TCR beta chain was sequenced within a study of blood T cell repertoires in COVID-19. Overall study: Specimens from acute and convalescent COVID-19 originated in the United States, Italy and Spain. The analysed material was cDNA or gDNA that came from T cells, B-cell-depleted T cells, or PBMCs.

Per germline, CDR1 SGHVS and CDR2 FNYEAQ. The J segment lost 5 bases and the V segment lost 3 bases, leaving 9 bases of the junction unmatched. This CDR3 comprises 16 residues. Only in-frame clones appear in the TCRdb table, and some are missing; sequencing was by immunoSEQ multiplex PCR. The sample has fewer than 110,000 clones, around four fifths seen once. The sample comprised peripheral blood. This sequence was found in a human donor in a cohort sampled during active COVID-19. This chain joins TRBV7-6 and TRBJ2-5; the match to TRBD1 covers 10 bases. The CDR3 DNA follows: TGTGCCAGCAGCTTCGGGACAGGGGATATGGAGGAGACCCAGTACTTC. Translated: CASSFGTGDMEETQYF.